The 32 T cell receptor beta chains listed next were all sequenced from one sample in a study of cytomegalovirus exposure and HLA in healthy donors. The PCR was carried out with 60 Vbeta primers and 13 Jbeta primers. The repertoire was sequenced with immunoSEQ multiplex PCR; TCRdb's copy has only in-frame clones and lacks some. The table shows roughly 90,000 clones, with just under 90% occurring only once. Sequencing was done on a sample of PBMCs. These receptor sequences come from a man aged 18 to 29 in good health and CMV-seronegative.

The V and J genes are TRBV6-6 and TRBJ2-3; D is possibly TRBD2 (5 bases). Germline V gene lookup returns CDR1 MNHNY and CDR2 SVGAGI (reference sequence). Trimming cost V 2 bases and J 5 bases, with 17 bases left between them. The CDR3 loop spans 16 amino acids. CDR3 nucleotides: TGTGCCAGCAGTTACGCCCCGACGAGGGCCCAAGATACGCAGTATTTT. This gives the protein CASSYAPTRAQDTQYF.

The chain uses TRBV7-7 and TRBJ2-5; the match to TRBD2 covers 8 bases. The CDR3 spans 17 residues. Unmatched junction bases numbered 15, after V lost 4 bases and J lost 5 bases. The germline CDR1 and CDR2 sequences are SSHAT and FNYEAQ (reference sequence). In nucleotides, the CDR3 is TGTGCCAGCAGCTCCCTTGCGGGAGGACTCCTCACGGAGACCCAGTACTTC. Translated, it gives CASSSLAGGLLTETQYF. Together with reference TRBV7-7 and TRBJ2-5, the CDR3 gives the full variable domain: GAGVSQSPRYKVTKRGQDVTLRCDPISSHATLYWYQQALGQGPEFLTYFNYEAQPDKSGLPSDRFSAERPEGSISTLTIQRTEQRDSAMYRCASSSLAGGLLTETQYFGPGTRLLVL.

The rearrangement uses TRBV6-5 and TRBJ2-3, with TRBD2 identical over 12 bases. V was clipped by 4 bases and J by 6 bases; unmatched bases: 8. The CDR3 is made up of 16 amino acids. CDR1 is MNHEY, CDR2 SVGAGI, per germline. The CDR3 bases are TGTGCCAGCAGTTCCCGGCGGACTAGCGGGACTGATACGCAGTATTTT. Translating gives CASSSRRTSGTDTQYF.

The chain combines TRBV19 with TRBJ1-1, with unresolved D. Per germline, CDR1 LNHDA and CDR2 SQIVND (reference sequence). With 3 bases removed from V and 4 bases from J, the gap between germline ends came to 12 bases. The CDR3 is 14 residues long. CDR3 DNA: TGTGCCAGTAGTATTGGGCAGGCGAGCACTGAAGCTTTCTTT. Its translation is CASSIGQASTEAFF.

V usage is TRBV4-2 and J usage is TRBJ1-4; D is unclear. The CDR3 length is 13 residues. Germline CDR1 and CDR2: LGHNA and YNFKEQ. V gave up 1 base and J gave up 8 bases, with 8 bases separating them. CDR3 loop: CASSQGLEEKLFF. For the CDR3, the DNA is TGTGCCAGCAGCCAAGGCCTAGAAGAAAAACTGTTTTTT.

This clone has a single count. The chain carries TRBV4-3 and TRBJ1-2, with D hard to call. The germline V gene encodes CDR1 LGHNA and CDR2 YSLEER. Deletions cut 0 bases from V and 5 bases from J, with 19 bases between. This CDR3 is built from 17 residues. CDR3 coding DNA: TGCGCCAGCAGCCAAGACAGTGGCGGGCCCGCCGATTATGGCTACACCTTC. It encodes CASSQDSGGPADYGYTF.

This chain uses TRBV5-1 with TRBJ2-3, with 10 positions matching TRBD2. The CDR3 contains 15 residues. The V gene's germline CDR1 is SGHRS and CDR2 YFSETQ. The V and J ends lost 2 bases and 6 bases, in that order; junction bases with no gene match: 6. This chain's CDR3 is CASSLAGGLRDTQYF. The CDR3, as DNA: TGCGCCAGCAGCTTAGCGGGAGGGCTTAGGGATACGCAGTATTTT.

V and J are TRBV6-5 and TRBJ1-3; TRBD1 matches at 7 bases. CDR3 length equals 14 residues. Looked up from germline, CDR1 is MNHEY and CDR2 is SVGAGI. V lost 5 bases to trimming and J lost 2 bases; unmatched junction nucleotides: 3. CDR3 in amino acids: CASSVGTAGNTIYF. CDR3 DNA sequence: TGTGCCAGCAGTGTAGGGACAGCTGGAAACACCATATATTTT.

The J gene is TRBJ2-1, the V gene TRBV10-3; D is possibly TRBD1 (5 bases). The CDR3 length is 14 residues. Germline V gene data show CDR1 as ENHRY and CDR2 as SYGVKD. Trimming left V 5 bases short and J 3 bases short, with 11 bases between. The chain's CDR3 is CAISSSDNYNEQFF. The CDR3 region has the DNA TGTGCCATCAGTTCGTCGGACAACTACAATGAGCAGTTCTTC.

The chain has TRBV25-1 and TRBJ1-1, with 8 bases identical to TRBD1. Germline CDR1 MGHDK, CDR2 SYGVNS. This CDR3 comprises 14 residues. J was trimmed by 4 bases and V by 3 bases; bases with no gene match: 4. This CDR3 reads CASSETGVSTEAFF. In DNA form, the CDR3 reads TGTGCCAGCAGTGAGACAGGGGTGAGCACTGAAGCTTTCTTT.

The rearrangement uses TRBV6-5 and TRBJ2-5; TRBD1 matches 9 bases. The CDR3 totals 14 residues. Germline V gene data show CDR1 as MNHEY and CDR2 as SVGAGI. Trimming cost V 4 bases and J 4 bases; bases outside gene matches: 4. The CDR3 sequence: CASSSGTGRETQYF. CDR3 nucleotide sequence: TGTGCCAGCAGTTCCGGGACAGGGCGAGAGACCCAGTACTTC.

The rearrangement joins TRBV7-8 to TRBJ2-4; 7 bases align to TRBD2. Germline V gene sequence: CDR1 SGHVS, CDR2 FQNEAQ. The CDR3 is 16 amino acids. Trimming cost V 1 base and J 3 bases; bases outside gene matches: 6. The CDR3 coding sequence is TGTGCCAGCAGCTTAGGGCTAGCGGCTATCAAAAACATTCAGTACTTC. As protein: CASSLGLAAIKNIQYF.

The chain recombines TRBV5-5 with TRBJ1-5; D is unresolved. The germline gives CDR1 SGHKS, CDR2 YYEKEE (reference sequence). The CDR3 runs 14 residues. V lost 0 bases, J lost 1 base, and 5 bases lay in between. The CDR3 reads CASSLAGSNQPQHF. The CDR3 nucleotides read TGTGCCAGCAGCTTGGCCGGGAGCAATCAGCCCCAGCATTTT.

The sample holds a few counts of this clone. The chain has TRBV13 and TRBJ2-1; D possibly corresponds to TRBD2 (6 bases). V dropped 5 bases and J dropped 4 bases, with 18 bases sitting between them. The CDR3 has 16 residues. CDR1 and CDR2 from the germline V gene are PRHDT and FYEKMQ (reference sequence). CDR3 bases: TGTGCCAGCAGCCCGCCAATTTGGGAGGAGTACAATGAGCAGTTCTTC. Protein sequence: CASSPPIWEEYNEQFF.

The J gene is TRBJ2-1, the V gene TRBV28; 9 nucleotides align to TRBD1. The germline V gene encodes CDR1 MDHEN and CDR2 SYDVKM. The trim removed 1 base at V and 0 bases at J, leaving 1 base unmatched. This CDR3 is 16 amino acids long. The CDR3 loop is CASSLLTGGSYNEQFF. In nucleotides, the CDR3 is TGTGCCAGCAGTTTATTGACAGGGGGCTCCTACAATGAGCAGTTCTTC.

The chain joins TRBV2 to TRBJ2-1, with TRBD2 matching over 12 bases. There are 17 residues in the CDR3. Looked up from germline, CDR1 is SNHLY and CDR2 is FYNNEI. Trimming at V came to 2 bases and at J to 4 bases, leaving 6 bases not matched to a gene. CDR3 residues: CASSELLLAGGYNEQFF. The CDR3 region has the DNA TGTGCCAGCAGTGAACTCCTCCTAGCGGGAGGGTACAATGAGCAGTTCTTC.

The chain couples TRBV30 to TRBJ2-7; possible D gene TRBD1, 6 bases. The ends were cut back, 8 bases at V and 1 base at J, with 15 bases in the middle. The CDR3 consists of 13 residues. Germline CDR1 reads GTSNPN; CDR2 reads SVGIG (reference sequence). CDR3 nucleotide sequence: TGTGCCCGCTATTCAGGGGCGTCCTACGAGCAGTACTTC. As protein: CARYSGASYEQYF.

The chain employs TRBV5-4 and TRBJ2-7; TRBD2 matches 7 bases. This CDR3 contains 15 residues. CDR1 and CDR2 from the germline V gene are SGHNT and YYREEE (reference sequence). V gave up 3 bases and J gave up 2 bases; unmatched junction bases: 8. The DNA of the CDR3 is TGTGCCAGCAGCTCACCGGGACTACCTGCCTACGAGCAGTACTTC. This codes for CASSSPGLPAYEQYF.

The chain carries TRBV5-1 and TRBJ2-7; tentative D call: TRBD2 (5 bases). V was clipped by 2 bases and J by 2 bases, with 8 bases between them. The length of the CDR3 is 13 residues. The germline CDR1 and CDR2 sequences are SGHRS and YFSETQ. CDR3 amino acids: CASSLSGTYEQYF. The CDR3, as DNA: TGCGCCAGCAGCTTATCGGGGACCTACGAGCAGTACTTC.

J is TRBJ2-3 and V is TRBV11-3; maybe TRBD2 (5 bases). Germline loops: CDR1 SGHNT, CDR2 YENEEA. There are 15 residues in the CDR3. The V end was cut by 1 base, the J end by 3 bases, with 11 bases between. CDR3 nucleotides: TGTGCCAGCAGCTTAGGGGTGGACTCTACAGATACGCAGTATTTT. It yields the protein CASSLGVDSTDTQYF.

J is TRBJ2-7 and V is TRBV5-1, with TRBD1 as a possible D gene (5 bases). The CDR3 is 12 residues long. Germline V gene sequence: CDR1 SGHRS, CDR2 YFSETQ. The germline V and J ends were trimmed by 7 bases and 6 bases, with 14 bases remaining between them. CDR3 nucleotides: TGCGCCAGCGGGCTTAGGGGCCCCGAGCAGTACTTC. This translates into CASGLRGPEQYF.

The rearrangement links TRBV6-5 to TRBJ1-6; D gene uncertain. Germline lookup yields CDR1 MNHEY and CDR2 SVGAGI. The CDR3 sequence is 13 residues long. V gave up 6 bases and J gave up 13 bases, with 16 bases separating them. This CDR3 reads CASRQTRPAPLHF. CDR3 in DNA: TGTGCCAGCAGACAGACCAGACCGGCCCCCCTCCACTTT.

This clone came up a few times. The gene calls are TRBV7-3 and TRBJ1-1; the D gene is possibly TRBD1 (6 bases). The V end was cut by 4 bases, the J end by 3 bases, with 9 bases between. Germline V gene data show CDR1 as SGHTA and CDR2 as FQGTGA. CDR3 length: 13 residues. CDR3 in DNA: TGTGCCAGCAGCTGGGGACAAGACACTGAAGCTTTCTTT. This sequence encodes CASSWGQDTEAFF.

V and J are TRBV7-3 and TRBJ2-7; D not certain. CDR3 size: 14 residues. V shed 2 bases and J shed 5 bases, with 13 bases lying between them. CDR1 is SGHTA, CDR2 FQGTGA, per germline. The CDR3 DNA is TGTGCCAGCAGCTTACTATCCGGGTCCCACGAGCAGTACTTC. Translation: CASSLLSGSHEQYF. The whole variable domain, filled in from reference TRBV7-3 and TRBJ2-7, reads GAGVSQTPSNKVTEKGKYVELRCDPISGHTALYWYRQSLGQGPEFLIYFQGTGAADDSGLPNDRFFAVRPEGSVSTLKIQRTERGDSAVYLCASSLLSGSHEQYFGPGTRLTVT.

The chain employs TRBV7-3 and TRBJ1-2, with a weak D call TRBD1 (5 bases). CDR3 length: 14 residues. Between the trimmed V and J ends, which lost 5 bases and 8 bases, there was a span of 18 bases. Germline CDR1 is SGHTA and CDR2 is FQGTGA. The DNA of the CDR3 is TGTGCCAGCAGCCCCGGACACACCGGAGACGGCTACACCTTC. As protein: CASSPGHTGDGYTF.

This clone was counted only a few times. The chain links TRBV5-6 to TRBJ2-3, with unresolved D. The germline V gene has CDR1 SGHDT and CDR2 YYEEEE. V lost 0 bases to trimming and J lost 0 bases, with 11 bases between them. This CDR3 is 16 amino acids long. The CDR3 sequence: CASSLGAASSTDTQYF. CDR3 DNA: TGTGCCAGCAGCTTGGGGGCAGCAAGCAGCACAGATACGCAGTATTTT.

Notes on this clone: One junction end disagrees with the germline gene, perhaps due to a read error. The chain recombines TRBV7-7 with TRBJ1-2; 8 nucleotides align to TRBD1. Germline V lookup: CDR1 SSHAT, CDR2 FNYEAQ (reference sequence). The CDR3 runs to 16 residues. CDR3 nucleotides: TGTGCTAGCAGTCCTTTTACCTCGGACAGGGAATATGGCTACACCTTC. Translated, it gives CASSPFTSDREYGYTF.

The chain combines TRBV29-1 with TRBJ1-2; 9 bases align to TRBD1. The germline CDR1 and CDR2 sequences are SQVTM and ANQGSEA. The V segment lost 4 bases and the J segment 8 bases; nucleotides outside the gene matches: 11. The CDR3 contains 14 residues. In DNA form, the CDR3 reads TGCAGCGTTGCTAGACTGACAGGGGGGGTGGGCTACACCTTC. As protein: CSVARLTGGVGYTF.

This sequence joins TRBV28 and TRBJ2-3; 7 positions agree with TRBD1. CDR3 size: 13 residues. J lost 4 bases, V lost 6 bases, and 4 bases had no gene match. Per germline, CDR1 MDHEN and CDR2 SYDVKM. The CDR3 region is CASRTGAPDTQYF. The DNA of the CDR3 is TGTGCCAGCAGAACAGGGGCTCCAGATACGCAGTATTTT.

The V call is TRBV18, the J call TRBJ2-3; D might be TRBD2 (6 bases). The CDR3 has 18 residues. Between the trimmed V and J ends, which lost 3 bases and 0 bases, there was a span of 19 bases. In germline, CDR1 is KGHSH, CDR2 LQKENI. This CDR3 is CASSPRAGLATSTDTQYF. The DNA of the CDR3 is TGTGCCAGCTCACCCAGGGCGGGACTGGCAACTAGCACAGATACGCAGTATTTT.

The chain uses TRBV5-8 and TRBJ1-2; 9 nucleotides align to TRBD1. V was clipped by 2 bases and J by 6 bases; unmatched bases: 11. CDR1 SGHTS and CDR2 YDEGEE come from the germline V gene. This CDR3 region has 16 residues. The CDR3 is CASSFTFTDRGDGYTF. The DNA of the CDR3 is TGTGCCAGCAGCTTCACGTTTACGGACAGGGGAGATGGCTACACCTTC.

This chain uses TRBV4-1 with TRBJ2-5; 13 bases agree with TRBD2. Germline V gene lookup returns CDR1 MGHRA and CDR2 YSYEKL. This CDR3 is 20 amino acids long. With 2 bases clipped from V and 0 bases from J, the junction kept 12 bases outside the gene matches. Here the CDR3 DNA reads TGCGCCAGCAGCCAACCAGGACTAGCGGGAGTCCTTTCGGACCAAGAGACCCAGTACTTC. Translating it yields CASSQPGLAGVLSDQETQYF.